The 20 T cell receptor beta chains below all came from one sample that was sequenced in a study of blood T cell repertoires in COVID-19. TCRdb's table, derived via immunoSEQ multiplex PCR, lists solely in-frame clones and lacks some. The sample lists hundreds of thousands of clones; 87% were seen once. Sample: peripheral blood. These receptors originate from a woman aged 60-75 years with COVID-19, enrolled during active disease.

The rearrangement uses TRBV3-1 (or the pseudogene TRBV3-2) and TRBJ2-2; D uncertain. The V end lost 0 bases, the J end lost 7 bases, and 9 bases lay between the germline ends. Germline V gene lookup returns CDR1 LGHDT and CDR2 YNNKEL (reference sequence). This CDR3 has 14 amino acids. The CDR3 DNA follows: TGTGCCAGCAGCCAAGATTGGGCTAACGGGGAGCTGTTTTTT. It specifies CASSQDWANGELFF.

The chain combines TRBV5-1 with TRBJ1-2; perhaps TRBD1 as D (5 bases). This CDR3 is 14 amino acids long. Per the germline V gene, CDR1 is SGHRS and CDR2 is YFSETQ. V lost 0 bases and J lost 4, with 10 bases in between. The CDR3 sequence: CASSLGVGGYGYTF. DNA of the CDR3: TGCGCCAGCAGCTTGGGTGTGGGGGGCTATGGCTACACCTTC.

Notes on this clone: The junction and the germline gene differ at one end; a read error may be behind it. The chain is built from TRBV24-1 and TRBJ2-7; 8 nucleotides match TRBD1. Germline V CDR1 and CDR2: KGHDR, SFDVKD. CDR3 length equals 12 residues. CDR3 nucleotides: TGCCAGGGGGCTAGGGGGATCGGCGAGCAGTACTTC. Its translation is CQGARGIGEQYF.

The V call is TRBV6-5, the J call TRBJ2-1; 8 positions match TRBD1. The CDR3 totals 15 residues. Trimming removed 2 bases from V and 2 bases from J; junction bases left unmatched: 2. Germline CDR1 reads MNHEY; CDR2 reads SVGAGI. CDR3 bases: TGTGCCAGCAGTTACGCAGGGGGCCCCTACAATGAGCAGTTCTTC. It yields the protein CASSYAGGPYNEQFF.

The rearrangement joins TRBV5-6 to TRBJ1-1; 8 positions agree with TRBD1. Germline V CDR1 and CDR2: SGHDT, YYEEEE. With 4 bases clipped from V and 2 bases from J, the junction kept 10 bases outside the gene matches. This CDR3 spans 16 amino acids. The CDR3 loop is CASSPHTGGSNTEAFF. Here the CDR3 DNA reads TGTGCCAGCAGCCCTCACACAGGGGGAAGTAACACTGAAGCTTTCTTT.

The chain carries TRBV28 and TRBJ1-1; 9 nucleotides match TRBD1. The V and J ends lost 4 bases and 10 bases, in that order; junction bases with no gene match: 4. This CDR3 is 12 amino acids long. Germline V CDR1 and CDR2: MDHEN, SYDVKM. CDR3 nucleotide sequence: TGTGCCAGCAGTTCGCTGACAGGGGGAGCTTTCTTT. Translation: CASSSLTGGAFF.

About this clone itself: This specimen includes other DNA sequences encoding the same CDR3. CDR3 sequence reads: CASSLSGDTQYF. The CDR3 DNA is TGTGCCAGCAGCCTCAGCGGGGATACGCAGTATTTT. The chain has TRBV7-3 and TRBJ2-3, with D possibly matching TRBD2 (6 bases). V lost 5 bases and J 6 bases, leaving 9 bases between the germline ends. Germline CDR1 is SGHTA and CDR2 is FQGTGA. The length of the CDR3 is 12 residues. Full variable domain (remainder filled in from reference TRBV7-3 and TRBJ2-3): GAGVSQTPSNKVTEKGKYVELRCDPISGHTALYWYRQSLGQGPEFLIYFQGTGAADDSGLPNDRFFAVRPEGSVSTLKIQRTERGDSAVYLCASSLSGDTQYFGPGTRLTVL.

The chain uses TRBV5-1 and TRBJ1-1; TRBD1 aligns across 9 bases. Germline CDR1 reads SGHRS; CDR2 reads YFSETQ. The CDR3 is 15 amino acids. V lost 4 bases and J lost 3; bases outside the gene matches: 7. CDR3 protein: CASSRTGEHDTEAFF. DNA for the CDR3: TGCGCCAGCAGCCGGACAGGGGAACATGACACTGAAGCTTTCTTT.

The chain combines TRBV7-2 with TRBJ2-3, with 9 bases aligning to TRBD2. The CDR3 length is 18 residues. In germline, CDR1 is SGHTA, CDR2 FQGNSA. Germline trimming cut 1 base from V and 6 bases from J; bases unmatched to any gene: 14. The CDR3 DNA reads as TGTGCCAGCAGCTTAGAGGTTTTAGCGGGGGCCCGAGTGGATACGCAGTATTTT. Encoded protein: CASSLEVLAGARVDTQYF.

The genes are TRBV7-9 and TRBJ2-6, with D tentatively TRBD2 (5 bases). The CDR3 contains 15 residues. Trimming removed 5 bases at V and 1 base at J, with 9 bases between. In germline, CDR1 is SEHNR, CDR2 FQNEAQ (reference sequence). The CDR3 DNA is TGTGCCAGCAGCCCCCGGAGGTCTGGGGCCAACGTCCTGACTTTC. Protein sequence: CASSPRRSGANVLTF.

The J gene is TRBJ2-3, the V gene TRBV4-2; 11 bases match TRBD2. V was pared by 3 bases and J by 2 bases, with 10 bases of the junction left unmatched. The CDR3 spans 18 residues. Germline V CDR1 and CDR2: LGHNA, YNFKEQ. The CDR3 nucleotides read TGTGCCAGCAGCCATGATCGTAGCGGGGGGGCTCTCACAGATACGCAGTATTTT. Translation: CASSHDRSGGALTDTQYF.

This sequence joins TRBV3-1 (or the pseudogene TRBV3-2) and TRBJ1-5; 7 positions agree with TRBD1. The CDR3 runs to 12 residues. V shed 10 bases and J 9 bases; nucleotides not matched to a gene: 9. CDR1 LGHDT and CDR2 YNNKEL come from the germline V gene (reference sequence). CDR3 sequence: CATRQGDGPQHF. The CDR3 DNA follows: TGTGCCACTCGACAGGGCGATGGGCCCCAGCATTTT.

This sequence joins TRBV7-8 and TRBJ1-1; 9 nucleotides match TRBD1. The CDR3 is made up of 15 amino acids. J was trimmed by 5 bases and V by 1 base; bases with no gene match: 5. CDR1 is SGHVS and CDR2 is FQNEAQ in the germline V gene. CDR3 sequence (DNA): TGTGCCAGCAGCTTAGTGGGACAGGGCCGGACTGAAGCTTTCTTT. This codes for CASSLVGQGRTEAFF.

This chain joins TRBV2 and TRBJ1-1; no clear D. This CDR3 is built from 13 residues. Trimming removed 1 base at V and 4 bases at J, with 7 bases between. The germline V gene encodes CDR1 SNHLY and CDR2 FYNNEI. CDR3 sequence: CASSEGLRTEAFF. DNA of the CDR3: TGTGCCAGCAGTGAAGGGCTTCGCACTGAAGCTTTCTTT.

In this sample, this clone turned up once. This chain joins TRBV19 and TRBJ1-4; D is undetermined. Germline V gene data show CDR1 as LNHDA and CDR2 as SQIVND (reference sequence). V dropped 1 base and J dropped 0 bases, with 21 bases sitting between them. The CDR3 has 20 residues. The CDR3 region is CASSIVSYLGRTATNEKLFF. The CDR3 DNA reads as TGTGCCAGTAGTATAGTATCATATTTGGGCAGAACTGCAACTAATGAAAAACTGTTTTTT.

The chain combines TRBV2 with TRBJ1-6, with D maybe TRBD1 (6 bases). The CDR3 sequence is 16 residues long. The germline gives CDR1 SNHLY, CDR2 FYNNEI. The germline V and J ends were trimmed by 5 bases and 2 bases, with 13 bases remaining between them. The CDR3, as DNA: TGTGCCAGCAGTAGGGGGGGTAGCCCCTATAATTCACCCCTCCACTTT. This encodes CASSRGGSPYNSPLHF.

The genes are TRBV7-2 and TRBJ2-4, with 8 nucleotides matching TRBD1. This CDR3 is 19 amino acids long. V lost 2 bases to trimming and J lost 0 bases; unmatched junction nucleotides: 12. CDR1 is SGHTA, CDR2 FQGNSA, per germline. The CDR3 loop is CASSLSLGQGVLAKNIQYF. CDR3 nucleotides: TGTGCCAGCAGCTTAAGTCTAGGACAGGGCGTCCTAGCCAAAAACATTCAGTACTTC.

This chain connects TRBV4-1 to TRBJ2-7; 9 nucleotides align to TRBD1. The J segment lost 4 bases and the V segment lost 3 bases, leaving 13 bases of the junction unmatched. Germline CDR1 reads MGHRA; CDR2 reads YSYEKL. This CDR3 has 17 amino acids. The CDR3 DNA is TGCGCCAGCAGCCAGACCGCTACCGGGACAGGGACGTACGAGCAGTACTTC. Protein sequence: CASSQTATGTGTYEQYF.

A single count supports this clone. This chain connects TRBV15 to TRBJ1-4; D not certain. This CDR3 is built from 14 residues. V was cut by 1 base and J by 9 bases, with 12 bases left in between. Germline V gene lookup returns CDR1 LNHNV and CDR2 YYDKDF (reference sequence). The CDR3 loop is CATSRVKSGKKLFF. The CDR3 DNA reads TGTGCCACCAGCAGAGTTAAATCGGGGAAAAAACTGTTTTTT.

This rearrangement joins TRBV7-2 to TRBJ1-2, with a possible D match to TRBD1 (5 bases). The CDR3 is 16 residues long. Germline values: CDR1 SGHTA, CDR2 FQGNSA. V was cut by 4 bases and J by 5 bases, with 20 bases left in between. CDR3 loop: CASSYGLWDSEYGYTF. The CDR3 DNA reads TGTGCCAGCAGCTACGGGCTTTGGGACTCTGAGTATGGCTACACCTTC.